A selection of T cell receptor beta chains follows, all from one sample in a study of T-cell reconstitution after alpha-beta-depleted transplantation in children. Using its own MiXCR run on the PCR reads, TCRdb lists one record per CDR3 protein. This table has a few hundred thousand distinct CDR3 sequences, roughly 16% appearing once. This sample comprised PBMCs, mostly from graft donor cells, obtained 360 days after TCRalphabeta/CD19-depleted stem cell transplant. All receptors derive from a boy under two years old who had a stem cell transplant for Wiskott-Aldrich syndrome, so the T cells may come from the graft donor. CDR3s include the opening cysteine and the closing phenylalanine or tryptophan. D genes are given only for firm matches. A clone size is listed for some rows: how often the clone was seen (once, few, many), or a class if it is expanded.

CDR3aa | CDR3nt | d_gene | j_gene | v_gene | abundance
CASSVGLAGAITDTQYF | TGCGCCAGCAGCGTAGGACTAGCGGGGGCCATCACAGATACGCAGTATTTT | TRBD2 | TRBJ2-3 | TRBV5-1 | -
CASRLDQGGYTF | TGCGCCAGCAGGCTCGACCAAGGGGGCTACACCTTC | - | TRBJ1-2 | TRBV5-1 | -
CAISDSTGELFF | TGTGCCATCAGTGACTCCACCGGGGAGCTGTTTTTT | - | TRBJ2-2 | TRBV10-3 | few
CASSLPQGSTGELFF | TGTGCCAGCAGTCTCCCACAGGGGTCCACCGGGGAGCTGTTTTTT | TRBD1 | TRBJ2-2 | TRBV12-3/TRBV12-4 | -
CASSSTWAVNTEAFF | TGCGCCAGCAGCTCGACCTGGGCCGTGAACACTGAAGCTTTCTTT | - | TRBJ1-1 | TRBV5-1 | -
CASTVVVGLAGETYEQYF | TGTGCCAGCACCGTCGTGGTGGGACTAGCGGGAGAAACCTACGAGCAGTACTTC | TRBD2 | TRBJ2-7 | TRBV11-1 | -
CASSFLPYEQYF | TGTGCCAGCAGTTTTTTACCTTACGAGCAGTACTTC | - | TRBJ2-7 | TRBV12-3/TRBV12-4 | many
CASSRAVLVNEQFF | TGTGCCAGCAGTCGCGCCGTACTAGTAAATGAGCAGTTCTTC | - | TRBJ2-1 | TRBV12-3/TRBV12-4 | -
CASSLASRGLETQYF | TGTGCCAGCAGCTTAGCATCCAGGGGGCTGGAGACCCAGTACTTC | TRBD1 | TRBJ2-5 | TRBV7-2 | -
CASSQVSAGAANTGELFF | TGTGCCAGCAGCCAAGTCTCAGCGGGGGCCGCGAACACCGGGGAGCTGTTTTTT | TRBD2 | TRBJ2-2 | TRBV4-2 | -
CASSYSPQGIPRLSYNSPLHF | TGTGCCAGCAGTTACTCGCCACAGGGGATACCTCGTCTCTCCTATAATTCACCCCTCCACTTT | TRBD1 | TRBJ1-6 | TRBV6-2/TRBV6-3 | -
CASSPGQGVSGANVLTF | TGTGCCAGCAGCCCCGGACAGGGGGTCTCTGGGGCCAACGTCCTGACTTTC | TRBD1 | TRBJ2-6 | TRBV11-3 | few
CATSDFRTSGRRNEQFF | TGTGCCACCAGTGATTTCAGGACTAGCGGGAGGCGAAATGAGCAGTTCTTC | TRBD2 | TRBJ2-1 | TRBV24-1 | -
CASRSRDRDHYGYTF | TGTGCCAGCAGATCCCGGGACAGGGATCACTATGGCTACACCTTC | TRBD1 | TRBJ1-2 | TRBV5-6 | -
CATRIAGNAGELFF | TGTGCCACCAGGATAGCGGGAAACGCCGGGGAGCTGTTTTTT | TRBD2 | TRBJ2-2 | TRBV7-9 | few
CATSNAGSRWRAFF | TGTGCCACCAGCAATGCAGGGTCCCGGTGGCGGGCTTTCTTT | - | TRBJ1-1 | TRBV15 | -
CASSLLGVNEQFF | TGTGCCAGCAGTCTGCTAGGAGTGAATGAGCAGTTCTTC | - | TRBJ2-1 | TRBV27 | -
CAISQRVGELFF | TGTGCCATCAGTCAGAGGGTCGGGGAGCTGTTTTTT | - | TRBJ2-2 | TRBV10-3 | -
CASSSEAGPNYNEQFF | TGTGCCAGCAGCAGCGAAGCCGGGCCAAACTACAATGAGCAGTTCTTC | - | TRBJ2-1 | TRBV7-9 | -
CASRAPSGERGEQYF | TGTGCCAGCAGAGCACCCAGCGGGGAAAGGGGTGAGCAGTACTTC | TRBD2 | TRBJ2-7 | TRBV6-1 | -
CASSYPGTASYNSPLHF | TGTGCCAGCAGTTACCCTGGCACGGCCTCCTATAATTCACCCCTCCACTTT | - | TRBJ1-6 | TRBV6-5 | -
CASSRGTTDYEQYF | TGTGCCAGCAGCAGAGGGACGACGGACTACGAGCAGTACTTC | - | TRBJ2-7 | TRBV5-6 | few
CASSINWTNEQFF | TGTGCCAGCAGTATCAACTGGACCAATGAGCAGTTCTTC | - | TRBJ2-1 | TRBV12-3/TRBV12-4 | few
CAIQRPGTAFGYTF | TGTGCCATCCAGCGCCCCGGGACCGCGTTCGGCTACACCTTC | - | TRBJ1-2 | TRBV10-3 | few
CASSPDGTNIEKLFF | TGTGCCAGCAGCCCTGATGGGACGAATATTGAAAAACTGTTTTTT | - | TRBJ1-4 | TRBV11-3 | once
CASSPGTLSTDTQYF | TGTGCCAGCAGTCCGGGGACACTTAGCACAGATACGCAGTATTTT | - | TRBJ2-3 | TRBV28 | -
CASSSRIGGYELGTQYF | TGTGCCAGCAGCTCAAGGATTGGGGGGTATGAGCTAGGGACCCAGTACTTC | - | TRBJ2-5 | TRBV7-6 | few
CASSLSGTGDHEQFF | TGTGCCAGCAGCTTGTCCGGGACAGGGGATCATGAGCAGTTCTTC | TRBD1 | TRBJ2-1 | TRBV5-4 | few
CASSLDNRWKNIQYF | TGCGCCAGCAGCTTGGATAACAGGTGGAAGAACATTCAGTACTTC | - | TRBJ2-4 | TRBV5-1 | few
CASSPPPRLRGTDTQYF | TGTGCCAGCAGCCCCCCCCCGCGCCTCAGAGGCACAGATACGCAGTATTTT | - | TRBJ2-3 | TRBV7-2 | few
CASSRKSGQLNTEAFF | TGTGCCAGTTCCCGGAAGTCGGGACAGCTGAACACTGAAGCTTTCTTT | TRBD1 | TRBJ1-1 | TRBV7-8 | few
CASSQSGGYGYGYTF | TGCGCCAGCAGCCAGAGTGGAGGATACGGCTATGGCTACACCTTC | - | TRBJ1-2 | TRBV4-3 | -
CASTLTSGRNIQYF | TGTGCCAGCACTCTAACTAGCGGGAGGAACATTCAGTACTTC | TRBD2 | TRBJ2-4 | TRBV2 | -
CASSFYPAGARGNEQFF | TGTGCCAGCAGCTTCTACCCGGCGGGAGCTAGGGGCAATGAGCAGTTCTTC | TRBD2 | TRBJ2-1 | TRBV5-6 | -
CASSLGGFFNQPQHF | TGTGCCAGCAGCTTGGGGGGCTTCTTCAATCAGCCCCAGCATTTT | - | TRBJ1-5 | TRBV5-5 | -
CASSLRLSGGPNTGELFF | TGCGCCAGCAGCTTACGACTAAGCGGGGGCCCGAACACCGGGGAGCTGTTTTTT | TRBD2 | TRBJ2-2 | TRBV5-1 | -
CASSFSRDRSKNTGELFF | TGTGCCAGCAGTTTCAGCAGGGACAGAAGTAAGAACACCGGGGAGCTGTTTTTT | TRBD1 | TRBJ2-2 | TRBV12-3/TRBV12-4 | -
CASRMAKSQPQHF | TGTGCCAGCAGAATGGCTAAGAGTCAGCCCCAGCATTTT | - | TRBJ1-5 | TRBV12-3/TRBV12-4 | -
CASRSRTRRETQYF | TGTGCCAGCAGGTCTCGAACTAGAAGAGAGACCCAGTACTTC | - | TRBJ2-5 | TRBV2 | few
CASSRGVAGDTQYF | TGCGCCAGCAGCCGGGGAGTCGCGGGGGATACGCAGTATTTT | - | TRBJ2-3 | TRBV5-1 | -
CASSLVSGGAKEQFF | TGTGCCAGCAGCTTAGTTAGCGGGGGGGCAAAAGAGCAGTTCTTC | TRBD2 | TRBJ2-1 | TRBV7-6 | few
CASSLGGSGNTIYF | TGTGCCAGCAGCTTGGGAGGCTCTGGAAACACCATATATTTT | - | TRBJ1-3 | TRBV5-1 | many
CASSFGGGGTDTQYF | TGCGCCAGCAGCTTCGGAGGAGGGGGGACAGATACGCAGTATTTT | - | TRBJ2-3 | TRBV5-1 | -
CASSLGQASYNEQFF | TGTGCCAGCAGTTTAGGGCAGGCTTCCTACAATGAGCAGTTCTTC | - | TRBJ2-1 | TRBV12-3/TRBV12-4 | -
CAISEPRPPNTGELFF | TGTGCCATCAGTGAACCCAGGCCACCGAACACCGGGGAGCTGTTTTTT | - | TRBJ2-2 | TRBV10-3 | -